This T cell receptor (beta chain) was observed in a study of beta chain features in type 1 diabetes. Study-wide points: The study found moderately but significantly shorter TCRB CDR3s in all four CD4+ subsets of Type 1 diabetes patients. Any PCR bias toward short templates would affect both groups alike.

Each sorted fraction was over 98% pure. The authors reverse transcribed all of the isolated RNA, so sequencing captured expressed TCRB transcripts. Each sample of naive, central memory or regulatory T cells had, on average, approximately 3.5 million reads. Libraries were prepared by immunoSEQ multiplex PCR; TCRdb keeps only in-frame clonotypes and omits some of them. The table has 300,000 to 350,000 clones, approximately 9.9% seen once. This clone was detected only a few times. What it binds is not known. The sequencing input was central memory CD4+ T cells from blood. The source is a man aged 25-45 years with type 1 diabetes.

This chain's CDR3 is CASTGQGASYNEQFF. Here the CDR3 DNA reads TGTGCCAGCACGGGACAGGGGGCCAGCTACAATGAGCAGTTCTTC. The chain uses TRBV27 and TRBJ2-1; TRBD1 matches 12 bases. The CDR3 is made up of 15 amino acids. Germline V gives CDR1 MNHEY, CDR2 SMNVEV (reference sequence). V trimming: 7 bases; J trimming: 3 bases; junction bases outside the gene matches: 4.